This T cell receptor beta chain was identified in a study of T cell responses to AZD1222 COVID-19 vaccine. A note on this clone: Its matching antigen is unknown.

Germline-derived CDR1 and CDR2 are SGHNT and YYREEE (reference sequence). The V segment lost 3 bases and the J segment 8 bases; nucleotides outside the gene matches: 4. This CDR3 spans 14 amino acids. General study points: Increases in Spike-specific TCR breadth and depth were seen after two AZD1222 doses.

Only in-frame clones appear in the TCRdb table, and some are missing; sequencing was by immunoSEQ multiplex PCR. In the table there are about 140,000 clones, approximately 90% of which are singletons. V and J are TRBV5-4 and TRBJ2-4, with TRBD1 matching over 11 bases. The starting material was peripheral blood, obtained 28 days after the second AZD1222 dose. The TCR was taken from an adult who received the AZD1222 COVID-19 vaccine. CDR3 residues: CASSSPGQGDIQYF. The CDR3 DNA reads TGTGCCAGCAGCTCCCCGGGACAGGGGGACATTCAGTACTTC.